The source of this T cell receptor beta chain is a study of identical twins. This clonotype turned up a few times. Its antigen remains unknown. Findings and caveats of the study: Twins showed weaker excess sharing in their beta out-of-frame sequences. There were fewer insertions in abundant cord blood beta clonotypes, but memory repertoires showed no such pattern. Models underestimated TCR alpha sharing (out-of-frame) in monozygotic twins.

Using its own MiXCR run on the 5' RACE reads, TCRdb lists one record per CDR3 protein. The table includes approximately 300,000 distinct CDR3 sequences, 8% to 9.5% detected once. Donors were all healthy Caucasians. Germline V gives CDR1 MNHEY, CDR2 SMNVEV (reference sequence). This CDR3 is 17 amino acids long. Trimming took 8 bases from V and 2 from J; bases not matched to a gene: 11. The same sample was also studied in work on yellow fever vaccine responses in identical twins.

Sequences were obtained from CD8+ T cells sorted from blood. This clonotype was sampled from a woman aged 18-29 years in good health. The chain has TRBV27 and TRBJ2-7; 14 bases line up with TRBD2. CDR3 sequence (DNA): TGTGCCAGCTCTACGGGACTAGCGGGAGATAAGGCCTACGAGCAGTACTTC. Protein sequence: CASSTGLAGDKAYEQYF.